The clone carrying this T cell receptor (beta chain) was observed a few times. What it binds is unknown. Per the germline V gene, CDR1 is MNHNY and CDR2 is SVGAGI (reference sequence). The CDR3 runs to 14 residues. The V end was cut by 0 bases, the J end by 7 bases, with 12 bases between. The data were taken from a study of blood T cells in healthy people across ages. Findings and limits, study-wide: Both higher diversity and more naive CD4+ cells marked long-lived donors when set against aged donors. Measured against age, TCR beta diversity per million T cells decreased in a roughly linear manner. Estimated diversity, derived from one million T cells, was regarded as an underestimate.

Primed by a sample-barcoded 5' primer and a J-beta primer mix, a second PCR proceeded for 7 to 11 cycles. TCRdb re-called the 5' RACE reads through MiXCR, storing one row per CDR3 protein. The profile shows approximately 1,700,000 distinct CDR3 sequences, about 39% of them singletons. What was sequenced was blood. This TCR came from a human donor in good health. The chain employs TRBV6-6 and TRBJ2-5, with D perhaps matching TRBD1 or TRBD2 (5 bases each). The CDR3 spells CASSYSGVSGTQYF. In nucleotides, the CDR3 is TGTGCCAGCAGTTACTCGGGGGTCTCTGGGACCCAGTACTTC.